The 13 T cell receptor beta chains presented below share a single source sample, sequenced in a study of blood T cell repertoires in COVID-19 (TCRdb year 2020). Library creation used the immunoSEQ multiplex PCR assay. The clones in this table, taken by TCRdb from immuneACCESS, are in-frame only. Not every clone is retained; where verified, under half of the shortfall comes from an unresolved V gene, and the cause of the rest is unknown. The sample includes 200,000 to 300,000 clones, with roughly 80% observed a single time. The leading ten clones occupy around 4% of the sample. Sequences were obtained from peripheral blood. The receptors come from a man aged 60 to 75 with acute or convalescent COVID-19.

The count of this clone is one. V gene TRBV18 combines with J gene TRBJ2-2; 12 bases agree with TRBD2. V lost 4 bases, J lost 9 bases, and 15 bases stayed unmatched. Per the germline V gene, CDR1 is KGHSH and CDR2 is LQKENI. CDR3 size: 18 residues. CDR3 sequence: CASSQVLAGGRTSRELFF. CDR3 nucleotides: TGTGCCAGCTCACAAGTACTAGCGGGAGGCCGGACTAGCCGGGAGCTGTTTTTT.

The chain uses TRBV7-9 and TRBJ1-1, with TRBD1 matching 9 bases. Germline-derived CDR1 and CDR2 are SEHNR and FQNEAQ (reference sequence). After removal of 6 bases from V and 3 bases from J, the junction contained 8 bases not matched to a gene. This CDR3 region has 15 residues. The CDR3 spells CASRSSRQGDTEAFF. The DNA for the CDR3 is TGTGCCAGCAGATCTTCGCGACAGGGGGACACTGAAGCTTTCTTT. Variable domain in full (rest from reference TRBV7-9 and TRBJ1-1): DTGVSQNPRHKITKRGQNVTFRCDPISEHNRLYWYRQTLGQGPEFLTYFQNEAQLEKSRLLSDRFSAERPKGSFSTLEIQRTEQGDSAMYLCASRSSRQGDTEAFFGQGTRLTVV.

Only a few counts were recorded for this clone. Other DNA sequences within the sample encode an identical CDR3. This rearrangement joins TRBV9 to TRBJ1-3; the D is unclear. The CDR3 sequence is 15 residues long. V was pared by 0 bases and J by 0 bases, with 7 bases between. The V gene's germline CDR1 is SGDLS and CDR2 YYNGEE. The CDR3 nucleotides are TGTGCCAGCAGCGTAGGGCAGTCCTCTGGAAACACCATATATTTT. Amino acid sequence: CASSVGQSSGNTIYF.

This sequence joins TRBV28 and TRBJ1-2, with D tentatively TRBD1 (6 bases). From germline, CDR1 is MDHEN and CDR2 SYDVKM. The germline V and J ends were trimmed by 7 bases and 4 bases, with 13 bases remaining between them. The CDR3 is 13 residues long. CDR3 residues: CASTPRGAYGYTF. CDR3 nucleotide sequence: TGTGCCAGCACCCCGCGGGGGGCCTATGGCTACACCTTC.

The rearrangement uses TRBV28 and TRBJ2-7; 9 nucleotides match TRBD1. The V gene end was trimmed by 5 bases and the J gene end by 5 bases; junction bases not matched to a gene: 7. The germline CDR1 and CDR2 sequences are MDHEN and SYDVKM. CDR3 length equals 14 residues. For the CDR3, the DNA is TGTGCCAGCAGTACCGGGACAGGGAGGGACGAGCAGTACTTC. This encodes CASSTGTGRDEQYF.

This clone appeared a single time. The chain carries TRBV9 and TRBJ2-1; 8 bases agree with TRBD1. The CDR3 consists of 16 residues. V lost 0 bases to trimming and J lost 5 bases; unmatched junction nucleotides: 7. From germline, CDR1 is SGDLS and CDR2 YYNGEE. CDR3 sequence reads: CASSVGETGANNEQFF. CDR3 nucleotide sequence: TGTGCCAGCAGCGTAGGGGAGACAGGGGCCAACAATGAGCAGTTCTTC.

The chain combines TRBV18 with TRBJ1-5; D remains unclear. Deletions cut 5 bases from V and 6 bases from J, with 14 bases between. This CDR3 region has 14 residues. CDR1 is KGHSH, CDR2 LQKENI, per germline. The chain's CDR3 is CASSGAGVGQPQHF. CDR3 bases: TGTGCCAGCTCAGGTGCGGGAGTCGGTCAGCCCCAGCATTTT.

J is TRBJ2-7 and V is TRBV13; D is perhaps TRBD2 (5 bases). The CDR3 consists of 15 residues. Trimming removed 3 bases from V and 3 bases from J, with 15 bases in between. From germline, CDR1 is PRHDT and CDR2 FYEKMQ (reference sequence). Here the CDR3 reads CASSFGADSFYEQYF. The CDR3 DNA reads TGTGCCAGCAGCTTCGGAGCGGACTCCTTCTACGAGCAGTACTTC.

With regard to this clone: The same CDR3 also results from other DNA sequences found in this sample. The CDR3 loop reads CSASRGGEQYF. The CDR3 DNA is TGCAGTGCTAGCAGGGGCGGGGAGCAGTACTTC. The chain combines TRBV20-1 with TRBJ2-7, with D possibly TRBD1 on 6 matching bases. Germline V lookup: CDR1 DFQATT, CDR2 SNEGSKA (reference sequence). The CDR3 is 11 residues long. V lost 3 bases to trimming and J lost 7 bases, with 10 bases between them.

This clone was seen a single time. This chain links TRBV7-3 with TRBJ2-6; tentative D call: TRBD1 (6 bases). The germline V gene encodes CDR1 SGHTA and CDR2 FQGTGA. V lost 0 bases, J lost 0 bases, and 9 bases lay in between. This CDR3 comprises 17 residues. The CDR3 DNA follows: TGTGCCAGCAGCTTAACAGGGGGAAGCTCTGGGGCCAACGTCCTGACTTTC. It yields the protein CASSLTGGSSGANVLTF.

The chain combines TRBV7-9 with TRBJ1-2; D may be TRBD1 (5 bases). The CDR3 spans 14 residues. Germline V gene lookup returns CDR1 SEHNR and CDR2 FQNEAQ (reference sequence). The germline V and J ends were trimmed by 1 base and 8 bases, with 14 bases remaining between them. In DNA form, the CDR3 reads TGTGCCAGCAGCTTAGTAACGGGCAGGGTCGGCTACACCTTC. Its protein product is CASSLVTGRVGYTF. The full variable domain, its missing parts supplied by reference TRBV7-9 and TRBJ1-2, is DTGVSQNPRHKITKRGQNVTFRCDPISEHNRLYWYRQTLGQGPEFLTYFQNEAQLEKSRLLSDRFSAERPKGSFSTLEIQRTEQGDSAMYLCASSLVTGRVGYTFGSGTRLTVV.

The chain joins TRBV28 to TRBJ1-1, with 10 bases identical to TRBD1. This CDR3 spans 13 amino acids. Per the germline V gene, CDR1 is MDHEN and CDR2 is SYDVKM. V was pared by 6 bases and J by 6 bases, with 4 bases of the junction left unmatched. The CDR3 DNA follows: TGTGCCAGCAGCCCGACAGGGGGCCCTGAAGCTTTCTTT. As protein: CASSPTGGPEAFF. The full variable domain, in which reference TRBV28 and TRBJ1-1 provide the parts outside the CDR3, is DVKVTQSSRYLVKRTGEKVFLECVQDMDHENMFWYRQDPGLGLRLIYFSYDVKMKEKGDIPEGYSVSREKKERFSLILESASTNQTSMYLCASSPTGGPEAFFGQGTRLTVV.

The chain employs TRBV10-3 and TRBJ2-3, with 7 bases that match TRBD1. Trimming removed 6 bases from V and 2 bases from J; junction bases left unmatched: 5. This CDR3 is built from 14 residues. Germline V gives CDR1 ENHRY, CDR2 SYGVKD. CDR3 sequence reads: CAIRTGAITDTQYF. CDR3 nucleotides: TGTGCCATCAGAACAGGGGCTATCACAGATACGCAGTATTTT.